One and the same sample provided the 8 T cell receptor beta chains below, sequenced in a study of blood T cell repertoires in COVID-19. Sequencing used immunoSEQ multiplex PCR; TCRdb keeps in-frame clones, though not all of them. This table has fewer than 90,000 clones, more than 70% appearing once. The source material was peripheral blood. Source of these receptors: a woman of 80 years or more with acute or convalescent COVID-19.

V gene TRBV5-6 combines with J gene TRBJ1-2; the D gene is possibly TRBD1 (5 bases). The CDR3 is made up of 14 amino acids. V lost 0 bases, J lost 2 bases, and 8 bases lay in between. Germline V gene lookup returns CDR1 SGHDT and CDR2 YYEEEE. The CDR3 DNA sequence: TGTGCCAGCAGCTTGGGGCAGGGAAACTATGGCTACACCTTC. Its translation: CASSLGQGNYGYTF.

V usage is TRBV28 and J usage is TRBJ1-1; 7 bases line up with TRBD1. The CDR3 has 12 residues. V dropped 6 bases and J dropped 7; count of bases not matched to a gene: 5. CDR1 MDHEN and CDR2 SYDVKM come from the germline V gene. CDR3 in amino acids: CASRQGVSEAFF. Written as DNA, the CDR3 is TGTGCCAGCAGGCAGGGGGTCAGTGAAGCTTTCTTT.

In its sample, this clone was seen many times. V and J are TRBV19 and TRBJ1-1, with 8 bases fitting TRBD1. In germline, CDR1 is LNHDA, CDR2 SQIVND (reference sequence). The J segment lost 1 base and the V segment lost 10 bases, leaving 5 bases of the junction unmatched. CDR3 length: 13 residues. In DNA, the CDR3 is TGTGCCAATCGGACAGGGTGGAACACTGAAGCTTTCTTT. Translated: CANRTGWNTEAFF.

This chain uses TRBV4-2 with TRBJ1-6; D call uncertain. The V and J ends lost 4 bases and 0 bases respectively, with 10 bases between them. CDR3 size: 16 residues. Germline V gene lookup returns CDR1 LGHNA and CDR2 YNFKEQ. CDR3 in DNA: TGTGCCAGCAGCCCTCAGGCAAGCTCCTATAATTCACCCCTCCACTTT. This sequence encodes CASSPQASSYNSPLHF.

This clone appeared a few times. V and J are TRBV7-6 and TRBJ1-2; 10 positions match TRBD1. There are 13 residues in the CDR3. Per germline, CDR1 SGHVS and CDR2 FNYEAQ. The V and J ends lost 3 bases and 6 bases, in that order; junction bases with no gene match: 1. Here the CDR3 reads CASSFGTGDGYTF. In nucleotides, the CDR3 is TGTGCCAGCAGCTTTGGGACAGGGGATGGCTACACCTTC.

The chain carries TRBV10-3 and TRBJ2-5, with D possibly TRBD2 on 5 matching bases. CDR1 and CDR2 from the germline V gene are ENHRY and SYGVKD. Deletions cut 9 bases from V and 2 bases from J, with 10 bases between. The length of the CDR3 is 12 residues. The CDR3 DNA reads as TGTGCCATTAGCGTTTCACAAGAGACCCAGTACTTC. It codes for CAISVSQETQYF.

The chain joins TRBV5-1 to TRBJ1-4, with TRBD1 matching 8 bases. The CDR3 sequence is 14 residues long. J was trimmed by 8 bases and V by 3 bases; bases with no gene match: 6. From germline, CDR1 is SGHRS and CDR2 YFSETQ. The CDR3 DNA reads TGCGCCAGCAGCTCCGGACAGGGAAGAGAAAAACTGTTTTTT. It translates to CASSSGQGREKLFF.

This chain connects TRBV3-1 (or the pseudogene TRBV3-2) to TRBJ1-4, with D perhaps TRBD1 (6 bases). Germline V lookup: CDR1 LGHDT, CDR2 YNNKEL (reference sequence). The CDR3 loop spans 14 amino acids. Trimming cost V 1 base and J 3 bases, with 6 bases left between them. CDR3 bases: TGTGCCAGCAGCCAAGGGACAGCTAATGAAAAACTGTTTTTT. Its translation is CASSQGTANEKLFF.